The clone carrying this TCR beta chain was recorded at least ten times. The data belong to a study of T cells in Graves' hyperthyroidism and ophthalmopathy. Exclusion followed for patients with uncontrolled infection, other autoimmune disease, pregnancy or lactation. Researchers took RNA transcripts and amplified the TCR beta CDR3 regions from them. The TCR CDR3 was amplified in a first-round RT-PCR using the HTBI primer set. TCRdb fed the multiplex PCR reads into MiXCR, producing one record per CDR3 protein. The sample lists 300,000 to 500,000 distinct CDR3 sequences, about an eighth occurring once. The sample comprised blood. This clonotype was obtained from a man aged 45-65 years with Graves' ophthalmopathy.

CDR3 nucleotide sequence: TGCAGCGTTGAAGAGTGGGGCGGGAGGCTCTCCAAGCAGTTCTTC. Translation: CSVEEWGGRLSKQFF. The chain has TRBV29-1 and TRBJ2-1; 8 nucleotides line up with TRBD2. CDR1 is SQVTM, CDR2 ANQGSEA, per germline. V lost 0 bases and J lost 11; bases outside the gene matches: 12. The CDR3 is made up of 15 amino acids.